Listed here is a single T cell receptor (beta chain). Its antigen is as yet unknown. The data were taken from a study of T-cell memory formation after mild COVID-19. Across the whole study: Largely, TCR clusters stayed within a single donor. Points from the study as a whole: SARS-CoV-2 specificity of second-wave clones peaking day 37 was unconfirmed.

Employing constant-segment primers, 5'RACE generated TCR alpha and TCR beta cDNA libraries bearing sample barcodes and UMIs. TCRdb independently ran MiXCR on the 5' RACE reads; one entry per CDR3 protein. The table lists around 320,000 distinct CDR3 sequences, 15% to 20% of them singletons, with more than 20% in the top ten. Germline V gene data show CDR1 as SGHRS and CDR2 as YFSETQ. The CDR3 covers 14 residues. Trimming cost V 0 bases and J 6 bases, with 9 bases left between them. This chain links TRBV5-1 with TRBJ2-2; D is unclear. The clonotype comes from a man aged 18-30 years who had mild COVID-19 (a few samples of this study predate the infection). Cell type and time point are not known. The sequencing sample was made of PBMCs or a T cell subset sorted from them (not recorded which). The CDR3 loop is CASSLEGGPGELFF. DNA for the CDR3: TGCGCCAGCAGCTTGGAAGGCGGCCCCGGGGAGCTGTTTTTT.